The 11 T cell receptor beta chains below all came from one sample that was sequenced in a study of T cells in Graves' hyperthyroidism and ophthalmopathy. TCR beta CDR3 regions were amplified from RNA. First-round RT-PCR of the TCR CDR3 relied on the HTBI primer set. TCRdb re-analysed the multiplex PCR reads in MiXCR, keeping a single row per CDR3 protein. The sample has hundreds of thousands of distinct CDR3 sequences; 13% to 15% are singletons. The material sequenced was blood. The receptor source for this set is a woman aged 60-75 years with Graves' ophthalmopathy.

This clonotype occurred a few times. The chain combines TRBV7-3 with TRBJ2-5; D remains unclear. The CDR3 runs 14 residues. Germline lookup yields CDR1 SGHTA and CDR2 FQGTGA. V lost 5 bases to trimming and J lost 3 bases, with 13 bases between them. This CDR3 is CASSPSGAKETQYF. CDR3 nucleotides: TGTGCCAGCAGCCCCTCGGGTGCGAAAGAGACCCAGTACTTC.

This clonotype was observed many times. This chain uses TRBV20-1 with TRBJ2-5; D may be TRBD2 (6 bases). V dropped 3 bases and J dropped 4 bases, with 15 bases sitting between them. The CDR3 has 14 residues. CDR1 and CDR2 (germline): DFQATT, SNEGSKA (reference sequence). CDR3 coding DNA: TGCAGTGCTAGGCCAGGGTCCGGGGGAGAGACCCAGTACTTC. Translated: CSARPGSGGETQYF.

This clonotype came up a few times. J is TRBJ2-1 and V is TRBV5-1; 7 nucleotides line up with TRBD2. V shed 5 bases, J shed 7 bases, and the junction held 9 bases outside the gene matches. The CDR3 totals 14 residues. Looked up from germline, CDR1 is SGHRS and CDR2 is YFSETQ. The CDR3 loop reads CASSLERDKNEQFF. The DNA for the CDR3 is TGCGCCAGCAGTCTGGAGCGGGATAAGAATGAGCAGTTCTTC.

This sequence joins TRBV7-9 and TRBJ2-3, with D hard to call. V gave up 3 bases and J gave up 2 bases, with 9 bases separating them. CDR3 length equals 14 residues. Germline V gene data show CDR1 as SEHNR and CDR2 as FQNEAQ (reference sequence). The CDR3 loop is CASSLQTNTDTQYF. CDR3 DNA sequence: TGTGCCAGCAGCTTGCAGACAAACACAGATACGCAGTATTTT.

V and J are TRBV4-1 and TRBJ2-3, with 13 bases fitting TRBD2. CDR1 and CDR2 (germline): MGHRA, YSYEKL. Trimming at V came to 3 bases and at J to 2 bases, leaving 11 bases not matched to a gene. This CDR3 is built from 19 residues. The CDR3 DNA reads TGCGCCAGCAGCCAGAAACCGGGACTAGCGGGACCCCCCACAGATACGCAGTATTTT. Its protein is CASSQKPGLAGPPTDTQYF.

This clonotype was detected ten times or more. The chain has TRBV11-1 and TRBJ2-1; D not resolved. Per germline, CDR1 SGHAT and CDR2 FQDESV (reference sequence). The CDR3 is made up of 11 amino acids. With 5 bases removed from V and 8 bases from J, the gap between germline ends came to 7 bases. The CDR3 spells CASSRMHEQFF. In DNA form, the CDR3 reads TGTGCCAGCAGCAGGATGCATGAGCAGTTCTTC.

At least ten counts were recorded for this clonotype. This rearrangement joins TRBV5-1 to TRBJ2-2, with D possibly being TRBD2 (5 bases). CDR1 is SGHRS, CDR2 YFSETQ, per germline. V was shortened by 1 base and J by 0 bases, with 7 bases between the two germline ends. The CDR3 has 15 residues. The CDR3 here is CASSLRESNTGELFF. The CDR3 nucleotides read TGCGCCAGCAGCTTGCGGGAATCGAACACCGGGGAGCTGTTTTTT.

This chain joins TRBV6-1 and TRBJ2-3; no reliable D call. The CDR3 has 12 amino acids. The V gene's germline CDR1 is MNHNS and CDR2 SASEGT. The germline V and J ends were trimmed by 8 bases and 4 bases, with 10 bases remaining between them. CDR3 protein: CASRARPDTQYF. DNA of the CDR3: TGTGCCAGCCGGGCGAGACCAGATACGCAGTATTTT.

This clonotype has a count of ten or more. V is TRBV7-9 and J is TRBJ2-1, with D possibly matching TRBD2 (5 bases). The V gene's germline CDR1 is SEHNR and CDR2 FQNEAQ (reference sequence). V shed 4 bases and J shed 9 bases, with 13 bases lying between them. The CDR3 covers 13 residues. The CDR3 nucleotides are TGTGCCAGCAGCTCCGAGGGTCGACGTGAGCAGTTCTTC. Its protein is CASSSEGRREQFF.

The V call is TRBV18, the J call TRBJ2-1; D uncertain. The length of the CDR3 is 14 residues. Trimming took off 2 bases at V and 5 bases at J, with 10 bases between the two ends. Per germline, CDR1 KGHSH and CDR2 LQKENI. In DNA form, the CDR3 reads TGTGCCAGCTCACCAAGTTCATCCGACAATGAGCAGTTCTTC. Encoded protein: CASSPSSSDNEQFF. Supplemented by reference TRBV18 and TRBJ2-1, the full variable domain reads NAGVMQNPRHLVRRRGQEARLRCSPMKGHSHVYWYRQLPEEGLKFMVYLQKENIIDESGMPKERFSAEFPKEGPSILRIQQVVRGDSAAYFCASSPSSSDNEQFFGPGTRLTVL.

This clonotype has ten or more counts. The V gene is TRBV6-5, the J gene TRBJ1-1, with a possible D match to TRBD1 (5 bases). With 2 bases removed from V and 0 bases from J, the gap between germline ends came to 10 bases. This CDR3 spans 15 amino acids. Germline CDR1 and CDR2: MNHEY and SVGAGI. Written as DNA, the CDR3 is TGTGCCAGCAGTTACGGGACGGCCCTGAACACTGAAGCTTTCTTT. Residues: CASSYGTALNTEAFF.